The 24 T cell receptor beta chains below were found in one sample sequenced in a study of T cell repertoires in cytomegalovirus infection. TCRdb reanalysed the reads using MiXCR and keeps one entry per CDR3 protein. The sample lists some 300,000 distinct CDR3 sequences, 15% to 20% occurring once. Material for sequencing was PBMCs. Every receptor here comes from a human donor in good health (CMV status not recorded). Some clones in this sample may be carry-over from other donors' samples.

This clonotype came up a few times. The chain links TRBV20-1 to TRBJ1-5; D perhaps matches TRBD1 (5 bases). The CDR3 is 13 amino acids. V dropped 5 bases and J dropped 2 bases, with 10 bases sitting between them. From germline, CDR1 is DFQATT and CDR2 SNEGSKA (reference sequence). The CDR3 spells CSAWRDRNQPQHF. The CDR3 DNA reads TGCAGTGCTTGGAGGGACCGCAATCAGCCCCAGCATTTT.

This clonotype was recorded at least ten times. The genes are TRBV20-1 and TRBJ2-1; D is possibly TRBD1 (6 bases). Trimming removed 3 bases at V and 4 bases at J, with 13 bases between. The CDR3 contains 14 residues. Germline lookup yields CDR1 DFQATT and CDR2 SNEGSKA (reference sequence). CDR3 sequence reads: CSASQGLGYNEQFF. The CDR3 region has the DNA TGCAGTGCTAGTCAGGGGCTGGGATACAATGAGCAGTTCTTC.

The chain couples TRBV5-8 to TRBJ2-5, with D perhaps matching TRBD1 (6 bases). The CDR3 sequence is 15 residues long. The germline CDR1 and CDR2 sequences are SGHTS and YDEGEE. V shed 4 bases and J shed 2 bases, with 15 bases lying between them. Here the CDR3 DNA reads TGTGCCAGCAGCCCAGGGAAAAGGGGGCAAGAGACCCAGTACTTC. As protein: CASSPGKRGQETQYF.

This clonotype turned up a few times. This rearrangement joins TRBV2 to TRBJ2-1; no reliable D call. Trimming took 3 bases from V and 4 from J, leaving 7 bases between them. From germline, CDR1 is SNHLY and CDR2 FYNNEI. The CDR3 contains 13 residues. The CDR3 DNA reads TGTGCCAGCAGTGAGCTCCTATACAATGAGCAGTTCTTC. Translation gives CASSELLYNEQFF.

This clonotype occurred a few times. This chain uses TRBV9 with TRBJ2-1, with D hard to call. The CDR3 loop spans 13 amino acids. The V gene's germline CDR1 is SGDLS and CDR2 YYNGEE. V shed 0 bases and J shed 2 bases, with 3 bases lying between them. The CDR3 loop is CASSVDAYNEQFF. In DNA form, the CDR3 reads TGTGCCAGCAGCGTAGACGCCTACAATGAGCAGTTCTTC. The full variable domain, rest sourced from reference TRBV9 and TRBJ2-1, is DSGVTQTPKHLITATGQRVTLRCSPRSGDLSVYWYQQSLDQGLQFLIQYYNGEERAKGNILERFSAQQFPDLHSELNLSSLELGDSALYFCASSVDAYNEQFFGPGTRLTVL.

This clonotype appeared many times. The V call is TRBV7-9, the J call TRBJ2-7; TRBD1 matches at 7 bases. With 2 bases clipped from V and 1 base from J, the junction kept 2 bases outside the gene matches. Per germline, CDR1 SEHNR and CDR2 FQNEAQ (reference sequence). This CDR3 has 14 amino acids. CDR3 coding DNA: TGTGCCAGCAGCTTACTGGGACAGTCCTACGAGCAGTACTTC. The encoded protein is CASSLLGQSYEQYF.

In its sample, this clonotype was seen a few times. The CDR3 region is CASSHRQNRGGSYNSPLHF. The CDR3 bases are TGCGCCAGCAGTCATCGCCAAAACAGGGGCGGCTCCTATAATTCACCCCTCCACTTT. The V call is TRBV23-1, the J call TRBJ1-6; 7 bases fit TRBD1. TRBV23-1 is annotated as an ORF whose role is uncertain. This CDR3 contains 19 residues. The ends lost 3 bases at V and 0 bases at J; junction bases unmatched: 11.

This clonotype was seen many times. This chain connects TRBV7-2 to TRBJ2-7; 7 bases fit TRBD2. V lost 1 base to trimming and J lost 2 bases; unmatched junction nucleotides: 14. The CDR3 totals 18 residues. The germline gives CDR1 SGHTA, CDR2 FQGNSA. DNA of the CDR3: TGTGCCAGCAGCTTAGTCGCGGGGGTCACGGGCAGCACCTACGAGCAGTACTTC. It encodes CASSLVAGVTGSTYEQYF.

Worth noting for this clonotype: A much larger clone lies one base from this, so it may be a read error. This chain connects TRBV10-3 to TRBJ1-1, with 8 positions matching TRBD1. CDR1 and CDR2 from the germline V gene are ENHRY and SYGVKD. V shed 7 bases, J shed 4 bases, and the junction held 26 bases outside the gene matches. The CDR3 has 20 residues. The CDR3: CAIMVQPKQGVQDSVTEAFF. The CDR3 nucleotides are TGTGCCATCATGGTCCAGCCAAAACAGGGGGTGCAGGATTCGGTCACTGAAGCTTTCTTT.

Only a few counts were recorded for this clonotype. The chain carries TRBV6-1 and TRBJ1-1; tentatively, D is TRBD1 (5 bases). CDR1 MNHNS and CDR2 SASEGT come from the germline V gene. This CDR3 is built from 15 residues. Trimming removed 4 bases from V and 2 bases from J, with 14 bases in between. CDR3 DNA: TGTGCCAGCAGTGGACAGCGTTACGTTAACACTGAAGCTTTCTTT. Translating gives CASSGQRYVNTEAFF.

The chain is built from TRBV20-1 and TRBJ1-6, with D uncertain. With 6 bases removed from V and 6 bases from J, the gap between germline ends came to 18 bases. This CDR3 comprises 15 residues. Germline CDR1 is DFQATT and CDR2 is SNEGSKA (reference sequence). The CDR3 sequence is CSARWEIGVNSPLHF. DNA for the CDR3: TGCAGTGCCCGGTGGGAAATTGGGGTTAATTCACCCCTCCACTTT.

This clonotype was counted between two and nine times. The rearrangement links TRBV20-1 to TRBJ1-1, with 7 bases that match TRBD1. The CDR3 length is 14 residues. V gave up 6 bases and J gave up 1 base; unmatched junction bases: 8. Germline V CDR1 and CDR2: DFQATT, SNEGSKA (reference sequence). The CDR3: CSAPRDSSNTEAFF. For the CDR3, the DNA is TGCAGTGCCCCCCGGGACAGCTCGAACACTGAAGCTTTCTTT.

The rearrangement uses TRBV19 and TRBJ2-1; 9 bases align to TRBD2. The CDR3 has 15 amino acids. The V gene end was trimmed by 4 bases and the J gene end by 4 bases; junction bases not matched to a gene: 5. Germline V gene lookup returns CDR1 LNHDA and CDR2 SQIVND (reference sequence). The CDR3 here is CASSKTSGLYNEQFF. As DNA, the CDR3 is TGTGCCAGTAGTAAGACTAGCGGTCTTTACAATGAGCAGTTCTTC.

This clonotype has only a few counts. The V gene is TRBV27, the J gene TRBJ2-1; 9 bases are a match to TRBD2. The germline V gene encodes CDR1 MNHEY and CDR2 SMNVEV (reference sequence). CDR3 size: 15 residues. After removal of 1 base from V and 4 bases from J, the junction contained 2 bases not matched to a gene. In nucleotides, the CDR3 is TGTGCCAGCAGTTTATGGACTAGCGTATACAATGAGCAGTTCTTC. This sequence encodes CASSLWTSVYNEQFF.

The chain couples TRBV10-3 to TRBJ2-7, with D possibly being TRBD1 or TRBD2 (5 bases each). Germline CDR1 ENHRY, CDR2 SYGVKD. The V end was cut by 7 bases, the J end by 1 base, with 14 bases between. CDR3 length: 14 residues. CDR3 nucleotide sequence: TGTGCCATCAACGACGGGACGCGGTCCTACGAGCAGTACTTC. This codes for CAINDGTRSYEQYF.

This clonotype was seen many times. This chain uses TRBV7-8 with TRBJ2-1; the match to TRBD2 covers 12 bases. V was clipped by 3 bases and J by 1 base; unmatched bases: 4. The CDR3 runs to 17 residues. Germline V gives CDR1 SGHVS, CDR2 FQNEAQ. CDR3 DNA: TGTGCCAGCAGCTTCCGACTAGCGGGGGCTTCCTACAATGAGCAGTTCTTC. Protein: CASSFRLAGASYNEQFF.

Ten or more counts support this clonotype. The chain carries TRBV6-1 and TRBJ2-7; D unclear. The CDR3 is 12 residues long. The V gene lost 4 bases and the J gene lost 0 bases, with 4 bases spanning the gap. Germline V CDR1 and CDR2: MNHNS, SASEGT. This CDR3 reads CASSVVSYEQYF. CDR3 DNA sequence: TGTGCCAGCAGTGTGGTCTCCTACGAGCAGTACTTC.

This clonotype has only a few counts. The chain has TRBV20-1 and TRBJ1-1; 7 bases match TRBD1. Looked up from germline, CDR1 is DFQATT and CDR2 is SNEGSKA (reference sequence). The CDR3 is 14 amino acids. J was trimmed by 1 base and V by 3 bases; bases with no gene match: 5. The CDR3 is CSARRGQPNTEAFF. As DNA, the CDR3 is TGCAGTGCTAGGAGGGGACAGCCGAACACTGAAGCTTTCTTT.

This clonotype was seen many times. The chain employs TRBV7-2 and TRBJ2-7, with D perhaps being TRBD1 or TRBD2 (5 bases each). In germline, CDR1 is SGHTA, CDR2 FQGNSA. Trimming removed 5 bases at V and 1 base at J, with 15 bases between. The CDR3 loop spans 15 amino acids. CDR3 protein: CASSTRGGRSYEQYF. Written as DNA, the CDR3 is TGTGCCAGCAGCACTAGGGGTGGCAGATCCTACGAGCAGTACTTC.

The chain has TRBV7-9 and TRBJ2-1; no reliable D call. V lost 3 bases and J lost 4, with 13 bases in between. Germline V gene sequence: CDR1 SEHNR, CDR2 FQNEAQ (reference sequence). The CDR3 has 15 residues. This chain's CDR3 is CASSLAGPFYNEQFF. The CDR3 nucleotides are TGTGCCAGCAGCTTGGCCGGACCCTTTTACAATGAGCAGTTCTTC.

This clonotype has at least ten counts. The rearrangement links TRBV6-1 to TRBJ1-2; D uncertain. The CDR3 is 13 amino acids. The germline CDR1 and CDR2 sequences are MNHNS and SASEGT. The V and J ends lost 6 bases and 3 bases respectively, with 11 bases between them. The CDR3 loop is CASSTGEYYGYTF. CDR3 nucleotide sequence: TGTGCCAGCAGCACGGGAGAGTACTATGGCTACACCTTC.

This clonotype was seen many times. The chain has TRBV7-2 and TRBJ2-3; unclear D gene. V was cut by 6 bases and J by 2 bases, with 12 bases left in between. The CDR3 sequence is 14 residues long. Germline CDR1 and CDR2: SGHTA and FQGNSA. The CDR3 loop reads CASRNFLNTDTQYF. The CDR3 DNA follows: TGTGCCAGCAGAAACTTCTTGAACACAGATACGCAGTATTTT.

Only a few counts were recorded for this clonotype. V is TRBV5-1 and J is TRBJ2-1, with TRBD2 matching over 15 bases. The trim removed 4 bases at V and 7 bases at J, leaving 12 bases unmatched. In germline, CDR1 is SGHRS, CDR2 YFSETQ. The CDR3 is 18 residues long. Here the CDR3 DNA reads TGCGCCAGCAGCAAGCTGTGGACTAGCGGGGGGGAGGGGAATGAGCAGTTCTTC. Amino acids: CASSKLWTSGGEGNEQFF.

This clonotype came up a few times. This rearrangement joins TRBV19 to TRBJ1-1; 7 positions match TRBD1. The CDR3 spans 15 residues. Trimming cost V 5 bases and J 1 base; bases outside gene matches: 7. CDR1 and CDR2 (germline): LNHDA, SQIVND (reference sequence). The CDR3 here is CASSHRQGTNTEAFF. CDR3 sequence (DNA): TGTGCCAGTAGTCATCGACAGGGAACGAACACTGAAGCTTTCTTT.